This T cell receptor beta chain was sequenced in a study of T-cell reconstitution after alpha-beta-depleted transplantation in children. Findings of the study overall: The main origin of T-cell counts and diversity one year after transplant was newly produced T cells. There were reportedly several hundred expanded graft clones from which alpha-beta T cells came about two months after transplant.

Remarks on this clonotype: Its matching antigen is unknown.

A library of TCRbeta sequences, prepared with unique molecular identifiers, was generated. TCRdb called the PCR reads again in MiXCR, with one record for every CDR3 protein. The repertoire includes hundreds of thousands of distinct CDR3 sequences, 17% of them detected once, and just under 45% sits in the top ten. This clonotype was sampled from a male patient under 10 years old who had a stem cell transplant for acute lymphoblastic leukemia, so the T cells may come from the graft donor. The sample here was PBMCs, mostly from graft donor cells, taken 360 days after TCRalphabeta/CD19-depleted stem cell transplant.

This CDR3 is CASSTTAGNTIYF. The CDR3 DNA sequence: TGTGCCAGCAGTACCACAGCTGGAAACACCATATATTTT. The genes are TRBV7-2 and TRBJ1-3; unclear D gene. CDR3 length: 13 residues. In germline, CDR1 is SGHTA, CDR2 FQGNSA. The V end was cut by 6 bases, the J end by 2 bases, with 8 bases between.